This TCR beta chain stems from a study of blood T cell repertoires in COVID-19. Libraries were prepared by immunoSEQ multiplex PCR; TCRdb keeps only in-frame clonotypes and omits some of them. In the table there are roughly 300,000 clones, approximately 91% of which are singletons. This clone was detected only once. This receptor was taken from a middle-aged woman with acute COVID-19. The specimen was PBMCs or T cells enriched from blood (not recorded which).

The CDR3 loop reads CASSFSDRATEAFF. The CDR3 region has the DNA TGTGCCAGCAGTTTCTCTGACAGGGCCACTGAAGCTTTCTTT. J is TRBJ1-1 and V is TRBV27; 7 bases line up with TRBD1. The V and J ends lost 3 bases and 4 bases, in that order; junction bases with no gene match: 5. The CDR3 covers 14 residues. Germline V gene sequence: CDR1 MNHEY, CDR2 SMNVEV (reference sequence).